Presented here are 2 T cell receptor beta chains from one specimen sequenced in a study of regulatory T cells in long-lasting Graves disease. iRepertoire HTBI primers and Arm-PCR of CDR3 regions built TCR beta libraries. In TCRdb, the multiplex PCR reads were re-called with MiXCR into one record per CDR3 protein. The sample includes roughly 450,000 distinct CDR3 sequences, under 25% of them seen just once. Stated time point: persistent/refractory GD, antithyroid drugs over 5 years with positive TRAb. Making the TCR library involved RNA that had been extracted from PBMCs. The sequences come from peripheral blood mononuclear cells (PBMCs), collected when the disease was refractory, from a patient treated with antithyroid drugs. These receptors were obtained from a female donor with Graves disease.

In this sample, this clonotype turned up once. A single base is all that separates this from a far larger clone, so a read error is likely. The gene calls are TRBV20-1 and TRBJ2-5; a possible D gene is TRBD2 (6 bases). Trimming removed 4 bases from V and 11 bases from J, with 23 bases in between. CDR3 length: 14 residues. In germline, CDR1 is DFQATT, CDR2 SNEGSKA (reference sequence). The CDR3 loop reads CSATTPGGAYGQYF. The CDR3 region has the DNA TGCAGTGCTACGACTCCTGGAGGGGCCTACGGGCAGTACTTC.

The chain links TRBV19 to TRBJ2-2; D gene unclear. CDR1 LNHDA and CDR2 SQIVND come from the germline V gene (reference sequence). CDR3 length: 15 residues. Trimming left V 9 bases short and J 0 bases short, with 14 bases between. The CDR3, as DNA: TGTGCCAGCAGGCCCAGCCAGACGAACACCGGGGAGCTGTTTTTT. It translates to CASRPSQTNTGELFF.